Reported below is one T cell receptor (beta chain). Its target is not known. The CDR3 extends over 14 amino acids. The germline V gene encodes CDR1 SEHNR and CDR2 FQNEAQ (reference sequence). V was clipped by 7 bases and J by 0 bases; unmatched bases: 2. TCR cDNA was made by 5'RACE template switching, adding a universal primer site and UMIs. MiXCR was run by TCRdb on the 5' RACE reads, yielding one entry per CDR3 protein. The sample lists about 300,000 distinct CDR3 sequences, 7.5% to 9% occurring once. The data originate from a study of T cells after yellow fever vaccination. Study results and caveats: The booster saw the reappearance of most primary-vaccination clones (around 96% CD4, around 90% CD8).

This specimen consisted of CD4+ T cells sorted from PBMCs, obtained 5 days after the yellow fever booster vaccination. This TCR was recovered from a man younger than 30 who received the YFV17D yellow fever vaccine. The chain employs TRBV7-9 and TRBJ2-3, with 9 bases identical to TRBD1. CDR3 residues: CASTGTGSTDTQYF. The CDR3, as DNA: TGTGCCAGCACAGGGACAGGGAGCACAGATACGCAGTATTTT.